Sequencing of this T cell receptor beta chain was carried out in a study of blood T cells in healthy people across ages (dated by TCRdb to between 2015 and 2016). About the investigation overall: In model experiments, template switching captured about one uniquely barcoded TCR beta cDNA molecule for every two T cells. Age-related changes in TCR beta repertoire diversity were measured in the study by deep sequencing normalized with unique cDNA molecular identifiers. The donors were split into four age groups: young (average 16 years), middle-aged (about 40), aged (62) and long-lived (more than 80). To avoid experimental bias, donors of different ages were distributed randomly across sequencing lanes. Two additional independent replicas of 1 million unique cDNA reads from the same blood draw were analyzed for two donors (one aged 18 to 30 and one aged 80 or older).

Systemically healthy Caucasian individuals from Russia, 39 in total and aged about 6 to 90 years, were included as donors. About 9.8 milliliters of peripheral blood were drawn from each donor into EDTA-treated Vacutainer tubes. PBMCs were isolated by Ficoll-Paque density-gradient centrifugation, with at least 6 million obtained per sample. Total RNA was extracted from PBMCs with Trizol reagent, with at least 6 micrograms obtained per sample. The percentages of naive CD45RAhigh/CD27high T cells were determined by flow cytometry on a PBMC aliquot from every donor. Library generation was performed with 5' RACE. TCRdb records Illumina HiSeq 2500 as the sequencer. The second PCR ran for about 6 to 11 cycles and used a J-beta primer mix along with a sample-barcoded 5' primer. A unique molecular identifier was introduced onto each TCR beta cDNA molecule by a template-switch 5' adaptor carrying 12 random nucleotides. At least 3 million CDR3-containing paired-end reads were obtained from each sample. All of the RNA was converted into first-strand cDNA using the Mint cDNA synthesis kit, with a TRBC-specific oligonucleotide serving as the primer. Following uracil-DNA glycosylase treatment, all cDNA underwent a first 18-cycle PCR with the universal primers M1SS and BC2_uni_R. For the original study's pipeline: For normalization, 1 million high-quality reads were randomly selected from each sample, with every read carrying a distinct molecular identifier. Instead of being binned into consensus sequences, reads that shared molecular identifiers were thrown out. MiTCR, set to a Q25 quality threshold and the strictest error-elimination algorithm, was used for CDR3 identification, clonotype clustering and error correction. A nonparametric unseen species model with Euler transformation was used to estimate lower-bound total TCR beta diversity. The public sequencing data were trimmed at Q25 with fastp and processed into clonotypes with MiXCR by TCRdb, which kept only in-frame beta chains. For every CDR3 protein sequence, its rows merge into one entry that carries the most common genes and DNA. The V and J calls and clone size come from TCRdb's table, not from the authors' own analysis. The sample profile shows fewer than 1,000,000 distinct CDR3 sequences; about 46% of them were found once. The ten largest make up about a sixth of the sample.

Points the paper makes about the study in general: Estimates of total diversity from one million sequenced T cells were regarded as lower bounds and underestimates. As age increased, observed TCR beta diversity per million T cells dropped in a roughly linear way, and a significant reduction was already evident by age roughly 36. Because donor CMV infection status was unknown, age-related changes in expanded clonotypes were potentially confounded. Conclusive comparison of naive and antigen-experienced compartments was prevented by the profiling of bulk unsorted PBMCs. Compared with the aged group, the long-lived group had more naive CD4+ T cells, fewer expanded clones and increased TCR diversity, suggesting age selection. There was a strong correlation between observed TCR beta diversity and the percentage of naive T cells measured by flow cytometry.

This clonotype was seen only a few times. Its antigen remains undetermined. No base qualities exist here, and no much larger clone lies one base off it. The germline V gene specifies SGHVS as CDR1 and FNYEAQ as CDR2. The cysteine opens and the phenylalanine closes a CDR3 of 15 amino acids. Here the CDR3 DNA is all that survives: 45 bases in frame from base 1. V gives up 1 base and J gives up 2 bases, and the segment between their germline ends measures 11 bases. This chain is built from TRBV7-6 and TRBJ2-5; TRBD2 is possibly the D segment (5 matching bases). The sequence came from a man aged 80 or over in good health. Material for sequencing was blood. Read as DNA, the sequence is TGTGCCAGCAGCTTAGTAGGCTCGGGGCAAGAGACCCAGTACTTC. Translated, it reads CASSLVGSGQETQYF.